The sequence of this T cell receptor (beta chain) was determined in a study of cytomegalovirus exposure and HLA in healthy donors. The PCR employed 60 Vbeta primers together with 13 Jbeta primers. Only in-frame clones appear in the TCRdb table, and some are missing; sequencing was by immunoSEQ multiplex PCR. The data contain some 140,000 clones, roughly 80% of them singletons. Concerning this clone: The target antigen is unknown.

CDR3 size: 17 residues. CDR1 and CDR2 (germline): MGHRA, YSYEKL. V shed 0 bases and J shed 2 bases, with 14 bases lying between them. Whole-study findings and limits: Presence/absence analyses supposed approximately even sequencing depth among donors. Likely technical artifact: a cluster of highly shared sequence variants.

V usage is TRBV4-1 and J usage is TRBJ1-5; D might be TRBD1 (5 bases). The sequence came from a man aged 40-49 years in good health and CMV-seronegative. The specimen sequenced was PBMCs. The CDR3 spells CASSQDLLGGGNQPQHF. In DNA, the CDR3 is TGCGCCAGCAGCCAAGATCTTTTGGGGGGTGGCAATCAGCCCCAGCATTTT.